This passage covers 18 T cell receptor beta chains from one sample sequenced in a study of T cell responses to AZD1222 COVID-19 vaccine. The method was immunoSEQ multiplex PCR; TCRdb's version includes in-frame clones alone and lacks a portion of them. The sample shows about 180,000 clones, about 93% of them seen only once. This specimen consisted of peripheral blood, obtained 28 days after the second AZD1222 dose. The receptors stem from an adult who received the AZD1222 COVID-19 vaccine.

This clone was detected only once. The CDR3 DNA sequence: TGTGCCAGCAGAATTTCAACCGGGTCTAATTCACCCCTCCACTTT. This translates into CASRISTGSNSPLHF. The chain employs TRBV3-1 (or the pseudogene TRBV3-2) and TRBJ1-6; D gene unclear. This CDR3 spans 15 amino acids. V gave up 6 bases and J gave up 6 bases, with 15 bases separating them. Germline V gene lookup returns CDR1 LGHDT and CDR2 YNNKEL (reference sequence).

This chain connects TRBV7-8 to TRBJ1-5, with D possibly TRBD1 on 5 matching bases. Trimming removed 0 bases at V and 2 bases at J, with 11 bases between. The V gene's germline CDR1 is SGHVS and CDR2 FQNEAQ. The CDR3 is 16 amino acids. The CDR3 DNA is TGTGCCAGCAGCTTAGCTGTCCGAGGGGGCAATCAGCCCCAGCATTTT. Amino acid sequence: CASSLAVRGGNQPQHF.

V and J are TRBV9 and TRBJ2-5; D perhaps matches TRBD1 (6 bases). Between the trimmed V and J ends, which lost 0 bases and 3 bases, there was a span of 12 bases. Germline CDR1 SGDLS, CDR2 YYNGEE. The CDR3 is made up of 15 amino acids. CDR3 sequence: CASSVAGTTKETQYF. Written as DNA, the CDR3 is TGTGCCAGCAGCGTAGCCGGGACAACGAAAGAGACCCAGTACTTC.

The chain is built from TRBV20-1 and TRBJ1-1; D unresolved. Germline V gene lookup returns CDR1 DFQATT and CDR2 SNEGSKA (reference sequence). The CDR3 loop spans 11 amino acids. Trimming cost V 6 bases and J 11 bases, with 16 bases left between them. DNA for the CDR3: TGCAGTGCAACCGACGGGAGCTGGGCTTTCTTT. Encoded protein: CSATDGSWAFF.

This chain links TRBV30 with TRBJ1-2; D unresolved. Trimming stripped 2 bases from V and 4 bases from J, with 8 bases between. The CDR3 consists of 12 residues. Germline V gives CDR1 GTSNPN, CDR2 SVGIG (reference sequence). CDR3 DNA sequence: TGTGCCTGGAGTCTACGAGGCTATGGCTACACCTTC. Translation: CAWSLRGYGYTF.

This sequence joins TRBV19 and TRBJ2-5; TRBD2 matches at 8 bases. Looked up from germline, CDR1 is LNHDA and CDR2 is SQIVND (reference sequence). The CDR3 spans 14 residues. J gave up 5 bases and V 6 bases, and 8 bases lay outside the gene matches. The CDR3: CASSGGAIGETQYF. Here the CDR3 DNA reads TGTGCCAGTAGCGGGGGGGCCATCGGGGAGACCCAGTACTTC.

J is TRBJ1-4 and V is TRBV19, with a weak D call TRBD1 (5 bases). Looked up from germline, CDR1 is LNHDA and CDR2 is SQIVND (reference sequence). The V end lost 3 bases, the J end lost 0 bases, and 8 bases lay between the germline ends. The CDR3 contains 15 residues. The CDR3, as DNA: TGTGCCAGTAGTATCTGGGGGACAACTAATGAAAAACTGTTTTTT. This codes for CASSIWGTTNEKLFF.

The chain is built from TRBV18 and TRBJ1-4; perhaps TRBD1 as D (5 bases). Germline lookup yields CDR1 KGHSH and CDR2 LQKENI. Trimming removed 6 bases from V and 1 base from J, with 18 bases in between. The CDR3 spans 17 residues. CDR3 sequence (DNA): TGTGCCAGCTCCCTTAGAGGGACGTACGAAACTAATGAAAAACTGTTTTTT. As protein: CASSLRGTYETNEKLFF.

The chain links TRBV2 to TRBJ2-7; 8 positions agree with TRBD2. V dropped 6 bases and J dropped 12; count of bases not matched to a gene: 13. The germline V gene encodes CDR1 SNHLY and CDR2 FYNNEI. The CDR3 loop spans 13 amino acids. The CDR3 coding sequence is TGTGCCAGCAGCTCAGCTCCCGGGGGGGATGGGTACTTC. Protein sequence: CASSSAPGGDGYF. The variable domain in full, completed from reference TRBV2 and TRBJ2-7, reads EPEVTQTPSHQVTQMGQEVILRCVPISNHLYFYWYRQILGQKVEFLVSFYNNEISEKSEIFDDQFSVERPDGSNFTLKIRSTKLEDSAMYFCASSSAPGGDGYFGPGTRLTVT.

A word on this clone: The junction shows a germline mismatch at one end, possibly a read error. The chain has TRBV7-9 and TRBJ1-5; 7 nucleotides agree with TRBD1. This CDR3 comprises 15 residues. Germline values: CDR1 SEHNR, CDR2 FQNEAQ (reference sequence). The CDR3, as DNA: TGTGCCAGCAGTTCCTCAGCAGGGGGTAATCGGCCCCAGCATTTT. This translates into CASSSSAGGNRPQHF. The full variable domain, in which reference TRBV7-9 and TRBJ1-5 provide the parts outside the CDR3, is DTGVSQNPRHKITKRGQNVTFRCDPISEHNRLYWYRQTLGQGPEFLTYFQNEAQLEKSRLLSDRFSAERPKGSFSTLEIQRTEQGDSAMYLCASSSSAGGNRPQHFGDGTRLSIL.

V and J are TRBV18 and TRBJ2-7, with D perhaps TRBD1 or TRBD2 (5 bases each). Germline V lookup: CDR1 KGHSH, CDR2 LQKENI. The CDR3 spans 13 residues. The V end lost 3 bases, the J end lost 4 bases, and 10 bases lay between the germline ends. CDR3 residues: CASSPGDRYEQYF. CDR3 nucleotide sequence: TGTGCCAGCTCACCGGGGGATCGGTACGAGCAGTACTTC.

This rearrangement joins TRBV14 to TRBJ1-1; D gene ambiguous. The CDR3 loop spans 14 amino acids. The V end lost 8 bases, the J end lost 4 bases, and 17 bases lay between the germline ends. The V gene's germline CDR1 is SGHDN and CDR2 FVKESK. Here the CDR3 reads CASSRRVDATEAFF. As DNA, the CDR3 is TGTGCCAGCTCCCGTAGGGTCGACGCCACTGAAGCTTTCTTT.

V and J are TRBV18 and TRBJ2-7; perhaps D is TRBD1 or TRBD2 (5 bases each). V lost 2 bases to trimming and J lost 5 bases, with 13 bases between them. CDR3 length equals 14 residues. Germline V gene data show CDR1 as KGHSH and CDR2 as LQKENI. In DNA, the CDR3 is TGTGCCAGCTCACCAATCAAGGGACGGCACGAGCAGTACTTC. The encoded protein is CASSPIKGRHEQYF.

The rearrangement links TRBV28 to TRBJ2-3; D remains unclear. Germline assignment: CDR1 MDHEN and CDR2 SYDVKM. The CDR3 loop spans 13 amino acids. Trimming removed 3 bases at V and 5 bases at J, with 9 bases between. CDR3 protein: CASSFVPIDTQYF. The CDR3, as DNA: TGTGCCAGCAGTTTCGTACCGATAGATACGCAGTATTTT.

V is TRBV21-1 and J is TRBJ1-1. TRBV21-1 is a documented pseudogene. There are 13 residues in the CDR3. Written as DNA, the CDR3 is TGTGCCAGGGGGTCAGGTAAACACACTGAAGCTTTCTTT. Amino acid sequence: CARGSGKHTEAFF.

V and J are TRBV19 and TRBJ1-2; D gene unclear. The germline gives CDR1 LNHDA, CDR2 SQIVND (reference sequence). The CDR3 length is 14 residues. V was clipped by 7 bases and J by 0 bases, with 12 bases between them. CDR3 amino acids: CASNPSGANYGYTF. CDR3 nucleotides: TGTGCCAGTAACCCCAGCGGAGCTAACTATGGCTACACCTTC.

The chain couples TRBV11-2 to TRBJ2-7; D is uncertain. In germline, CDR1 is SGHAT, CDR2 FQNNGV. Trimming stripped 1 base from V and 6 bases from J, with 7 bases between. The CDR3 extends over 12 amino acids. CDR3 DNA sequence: TGTGCCAGCAGCTTAGGGCGACTCGAGCAGTACTTC. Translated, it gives CASSLGRLEQYF.

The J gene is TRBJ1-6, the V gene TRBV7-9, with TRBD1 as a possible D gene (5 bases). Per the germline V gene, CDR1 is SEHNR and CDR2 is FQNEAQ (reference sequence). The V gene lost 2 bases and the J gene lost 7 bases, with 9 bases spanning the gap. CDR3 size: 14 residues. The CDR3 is CASSLQGANSPLHF. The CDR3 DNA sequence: TGTGCCAGCAGCTTACAGGGAGCGAATTCACCCCTCCACTTT.